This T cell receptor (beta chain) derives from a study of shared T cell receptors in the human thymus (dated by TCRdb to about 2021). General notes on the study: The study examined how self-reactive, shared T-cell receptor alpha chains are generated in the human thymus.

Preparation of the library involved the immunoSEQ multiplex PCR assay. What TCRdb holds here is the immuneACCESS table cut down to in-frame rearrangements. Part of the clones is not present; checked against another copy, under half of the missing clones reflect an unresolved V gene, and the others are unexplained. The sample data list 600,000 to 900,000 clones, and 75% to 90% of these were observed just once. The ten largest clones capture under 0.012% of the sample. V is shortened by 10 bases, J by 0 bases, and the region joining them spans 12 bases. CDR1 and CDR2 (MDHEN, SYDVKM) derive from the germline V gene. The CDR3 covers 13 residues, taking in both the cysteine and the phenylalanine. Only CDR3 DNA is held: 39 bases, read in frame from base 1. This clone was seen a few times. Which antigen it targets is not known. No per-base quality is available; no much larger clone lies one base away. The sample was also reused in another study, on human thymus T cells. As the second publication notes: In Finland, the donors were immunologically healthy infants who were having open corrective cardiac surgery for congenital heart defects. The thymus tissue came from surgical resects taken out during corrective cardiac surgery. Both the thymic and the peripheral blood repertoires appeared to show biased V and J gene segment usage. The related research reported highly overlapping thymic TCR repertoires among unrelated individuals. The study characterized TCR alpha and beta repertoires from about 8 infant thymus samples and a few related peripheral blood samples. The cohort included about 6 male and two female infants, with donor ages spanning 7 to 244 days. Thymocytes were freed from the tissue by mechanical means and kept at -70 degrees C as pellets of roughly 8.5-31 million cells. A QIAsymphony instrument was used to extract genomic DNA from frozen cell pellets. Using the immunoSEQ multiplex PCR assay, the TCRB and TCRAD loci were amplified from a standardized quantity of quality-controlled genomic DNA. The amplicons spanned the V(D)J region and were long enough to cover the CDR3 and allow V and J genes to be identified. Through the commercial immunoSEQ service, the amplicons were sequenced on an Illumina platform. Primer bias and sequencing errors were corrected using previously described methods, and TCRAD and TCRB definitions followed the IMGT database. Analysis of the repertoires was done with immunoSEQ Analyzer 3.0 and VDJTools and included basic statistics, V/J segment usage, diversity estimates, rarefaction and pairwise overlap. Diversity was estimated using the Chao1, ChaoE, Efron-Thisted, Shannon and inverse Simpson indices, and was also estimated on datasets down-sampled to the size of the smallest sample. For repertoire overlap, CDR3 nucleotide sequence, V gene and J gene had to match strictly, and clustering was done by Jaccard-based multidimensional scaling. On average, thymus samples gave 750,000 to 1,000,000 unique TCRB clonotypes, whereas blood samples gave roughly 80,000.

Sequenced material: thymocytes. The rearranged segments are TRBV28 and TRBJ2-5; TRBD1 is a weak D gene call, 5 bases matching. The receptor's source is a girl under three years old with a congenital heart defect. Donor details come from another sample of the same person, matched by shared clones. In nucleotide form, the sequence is TGTGCCACCTCAGGGATTTACCAAGAGACCCAGTACTTC. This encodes CATSGIYQETQYF. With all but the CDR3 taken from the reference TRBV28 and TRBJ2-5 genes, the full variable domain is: DVKVTQSSRYLVKRTGEKVFLECVQDMDHENMFWYRQDPGLGLRLIYFSYDVKMKEKGDIPEGYSVSREKKERFSLILESASTNQTSMYLCATSGIYQETQYFGPGTRLLVL.